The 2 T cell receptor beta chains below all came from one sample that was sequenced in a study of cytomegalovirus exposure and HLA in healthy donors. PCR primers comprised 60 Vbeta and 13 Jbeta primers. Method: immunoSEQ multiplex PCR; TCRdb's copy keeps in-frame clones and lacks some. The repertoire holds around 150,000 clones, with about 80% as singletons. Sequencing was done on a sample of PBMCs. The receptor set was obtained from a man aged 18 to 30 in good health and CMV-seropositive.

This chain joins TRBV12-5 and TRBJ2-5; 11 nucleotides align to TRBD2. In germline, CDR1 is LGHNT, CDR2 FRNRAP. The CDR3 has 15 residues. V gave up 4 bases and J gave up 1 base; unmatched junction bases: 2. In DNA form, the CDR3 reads TGTGCTAGTGGTTCACTAGCGGGAGCCCAAGAGACCCAGTACTTC. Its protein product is CASGSLAGAQETQYF.

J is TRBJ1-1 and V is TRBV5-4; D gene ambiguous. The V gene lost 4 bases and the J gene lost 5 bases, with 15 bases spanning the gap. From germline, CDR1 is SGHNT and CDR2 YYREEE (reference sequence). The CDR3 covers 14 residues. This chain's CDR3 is CASSSPQGGTEAFF. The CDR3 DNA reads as TGTGCCAGCAGCAGCCCCCAAGGAGGGACTGAAGCTTTCTTT.